This TCR beta chain was retrieved from a study of glioma-infiltrating T cells. Amplification of TCR alpha and beta CDR3 regions from RNA used iRepertoire nested multiplex PCR. One-step reverse transcription and amplification started from approximately 100-400 ng of tissue mRNA or PBMC total RNA. MiXCR, applied by TCRdb to the multiplex PCR reads, yields one record per CDR3 protein. Of approximately 120,000 distinct CDR3 sequences in the sample, around 23% were seen once. This clonotype showed up just a few times. Its target is not known. This CDR3 has 14 amino acids. With V trimmed by 4 bases and J by 1 base, 3 bases remained unmatched. Germline V gives CDR1 GTSNPN, CDR2 SVGIG (reference sequence). Study outcomes and limitations: Tissue and blood shared very few CDR3 sequences. Above-expected tissue-blood divergence occurred in all gliomas, most in low-grade ones.

Sample: glioma tissue, nonneoplastic brain tissue, or PBMCs (not recorded which). The receptor's source is a human donor with low-grade glioma or glioblastoma, undergoing nonglioma brain surgery, or in good health (not recorded which). V is TRBV30 and J is TRBJ2-3, with 9 bases lining up with TRBD1. CDR3 DNA: TGTGCCTGGAATCGGGACAGGGGCACAGATACGCAGTATTTT. Its translation is CAWNRDRGTDTQYF.